This entry lists 5 T cell receptor beta chains sequenced from one sample in a study of early T cells in non-severe SARS-CoV-2 infection. TCRdb reprocessed the 5' RACE reads with MiXCR, giving one entry per CDR3 protein. The sample carries tens of thousands of distinct CDR3 sequences, about 14% recorded once. Sequences were obtained from whole blood. The receptors were sampled from an adult who was a healthcare worker with PCR-confirmed SARS-CoV-2 infection or an uninfected control (not recorded which).

The chain links TRBV13 to TRBJ1-2; D is unresolved. CDR1 and CDR2 (germline): PRHDT, FYEKMQ (reference sequence). The CDR3 spans 14 residues. Trimming took 1 base from V and 0 from J, leaving 6 bases between them. Here the CDR3 reads CASSLEVANYGYTF. DNA of the CDR3: TGTGCCAGCAGCTTAGAAGTGGCTAACTATGGCTACACCTTC. Combining the CDR3 with reference TRBV13 and TRBJ1-2 gives the whole variable domain AAGVIQSPRHLIKEKRETATLKCYPIPRHDTVYWYQQGPGQDPQFLISFYEKMQSDKGSIPDRFSAQQFSDYHSELNMSSLELGDSALYFCASSLEVANYGYTFGSGTRLTVV.

This clonotype was seen a handful of times. V is TRBV9 and J is TRBJ2-5; no clear D gene. Trimming removed 4 bases from V and 1 base from J, with 11 bases in between. Germline CDR1 is SGDLS and CDR2 is YYNGEE. The CDR3 has 14 amino acids. This CDR3 reads CASSQGSVQETQYF. The DNA of the CDR3 is TGTGCCAGCAGCCAAGGGTCGGTCCAAGAGACCCAGTACTTC.

This clonotype showed up just a few times. The chain employs TRBV29-1 and TRBJ1-1; D gene uncertain. Trimming pared 6 bases from V and 1 base from J, leaving 15 bases between. Per germline, CDR1 SQVTM and CDR2 ANQGSEA. The CDR3 contains 14 residues. CDR3 loop: CSVRRVIRNTEAFF. CDR3 in DNA: TGCAGCGTGAGACGGGTTATCAGGAACACTGAAGCTTTCTTT.

V and J are TRBV28 and TRBJ1-6; weak D call: TRBD1 (6 bases). The CDR3 contains 15 residues. Germline CDR1 MDHEN, CDR2 SYDVKM. Trimming took 3 bases from V and 5 from J, leaving 11 bases between them. CDR3 sequence reads: CASSLEGDDNSPLHF. CDR3 nucleotide sequence: TGTGCCAGCAGTTTGGAGGGGGACGATAATTCACCCCTCCACTTT.

The chain carries TRBV3-1 and TRBJ1-2; D call uncertain. The CDR3 runs to 13 residues. V was cut by 1 base and J by 4 bases, with 7 bases left in between. Germline values: CDR1 LGHDT, CDR2 YNNKEL (reference sequence). DNA of the CDR3: TGTGCCAGCAGCCAAGGGTCGTCCTATGGCTACACCTTC. It yields the protein CASSQGSSYGYTF.